The 18 T cell receptor beta chains in this list originate from one sample, sequenced in a study of PD-1 blockade in classical Hodgkin lymphoma. The patients all showed relapse after autologous stem cell transplantation, while their brentuximab vedotin exposure varied. Generated by immunoSEQ multiplex PCR, the TCRdb table keeps only in-frame clones and is missing some. The repertoire consists of 20,000 to 30,000 clones, with around 86% occurring once and the leading ten covering around a fifth. The source material was peripheral blood mononuclear cells (PBMCs), sampled before the second cycle of nivolumab. The receptors shown here come from a human donor with classical Hodgkin lymphoma.

CDR3 nucleotide sequence: TGTGCCAGCAGCGGATACCGGGCCAGGGAACAATCGTTCAATGAGCAGTTCTTC. Protein sequence: CASSGYRAREQSFNEQFF. The chain recombines TRBV7-9 with TRBJ2-1, with D maybe TRBD1 (5 bases). CDR1 is SEHNR, CDR2 FQNEAQ, per germline (reference sequence). The CDR3 is made up of 18 amino acids. V was pared by 5 bases and J by 6 bases, with 26 bases between.

This chain uses TRBV2 with TRBJ1-4, with a weak D call TRBD1 (6 bases). V lost 6 bases and J lost 0, with 11 bases in between. The CDR3 is made up of 15 amino acids. The germline V gene has CDR1 SNHLY and CDR2 FYNNEI. This CDR3 reads CASRGGTATNEKLFF. CDR3 bases: TGTGCCAGCAGGGGGGGCACTGCAACTAATGAAAAACTGTTTTTT.

This chain connects TRBV9 to TRBJ1-3; a possible D gene is TRBD1 (5 bases). In germline, CDR1 is SGDLS, CDR2 YYNGEE. The V gene lost 7 bases and the J gene lost 0 bases, with 11 bases spanning the gap. This CDR3 is 14 amino acids long. CDR3 bases: TGTGCCAGCTCCACGGGGGGCTCTGGAAACACCATATATTTT. It yields the protein CASSTGGSGNTIYF.

The chain has TRBV5-1 and TRBJ2-1; 9 bases are a match to TRBD2. The CDR3 has 15 residues. CDR1 SGHRS and CDR2 YFSETQ come from the germline V gene. The V segment lost 0 bases and the J segment 7 bases; nucleotides outside the gene matches: 5. The CDR3 DNA follows: TGCGCCAGCAGCTTGGTCTCTAGCGGGGAGAATGAGCAGTTCTTC. Its translation is CASSLVSSGENEQFF.

The chain is built from TRBV27 and TRBJ2-1; no firm D call. CDR3 length: 15 residues. The germline V gene encodes CDR1 MNHEY and CDR2 SMNVEV (reference sequence). V shed 3 bases and J shed 0 bases, with 9 bases lying between them. The CDR3 loop reads CASSFSAYSYNEQFF. CDR3 sequence (DNA): TGTGCCAGCAGTTTCTCCGCCTACTCCTACAATGAGCAGTTCTTC.

The chain employs TRBV21-1 and TRBJ2-1; TRBD1 is the table's D call and was not checked against the DNA. TRBV21-1 is an annotated pseudogene. The CDR3 runs to 15 residues. The CDR3 region is CASSMTGTGEGEQFF. CDR3 nucleotide sequence: TGTGCCAGCAGCATGACCGGGACAGGGGAGGGCGAGCAGTTCTTC.

Only a few counts were recorded for this clone. This chain uses TRBV14 with TRBJ2-1; weak D call: TRBD2 (6 bases). The CDR3 extends over 16 amino acids. Trimming removed 2 bases from V and 0 bases from J, with 11 bases in between. Germline values: CDR1 SGHDN, CDR2 FVKESK. The CDR3 sequence is CASSQRGGGSYNEQFF. For the CDR3, the DNA is TGTGCCAGCAGCCAACGTGGGGGAGGCTCCTACAATGAGCAGTTCTTC.

The chain combines TRBV10-1 with TRBJ2-1; tentatively, D is TRBD1 (5 bases). Germline CDR1 WNHNN, CDR2 SYGVQD (reference sequence). Trimming cost V 8 bases and J 6 bases, with 17 bases left between them. There are 14 residues in the CDR3. CDR3 sequence: CASGSLGAGNEQFF. CDR3 sequence (DNA): TGCGCCAGCGGATCATTAGGGGCCGGCAATGAGCAGTTCTTC.

This clone was picked up a small number of times. The chain recombines TRBV14 with TRBJ1-1; TRBD1 matches 8 bases. Trimming cost V 2 bases and J 8 bases; bases outside gene matches: 10. CDR1 and CDR2 (germline): SGHDN, FVKESK. This CDR3 spans 15 amino acids. The CDR3 protein is CASSQRSGQGVEAFF. The CDR3, as DNA: TGTGCCAGCAGCCAACGGTCCGGACAGGGCGTGGAAGCTTTCTTT.

The chain carries TRBV5-6 and TRBJ1-1; D is possibly TRBD1 (5 bases). CDR1 is SGHDT and CDR2 is YYEEEE in the germline V gene. V lost 0 bases and J lost 7, with 7 bases in between. This CDR3 has 12 residues. CDR3 sequence (DNA): TGTGCCAGCAGCTTGGGACAGCGTGAAGCTTTCTTT. Its translation is CASSLGQREAFF. The full variable domain, its missing parts supplied by reference TRBV5-6 and TRBJ1-1, is DAGVTQSPTHLIKTRGQQVTLRCSPKSGHDTVSWYQQALGQGPQFIFQYYEEEERQRGNFPDRFSGHQFPNYSSELNVNALLLGDSALYLCASSLGQREAFFGQGTRLTVV.

For the CDR3, the DNA is TGTGCCAGCAGCGTAGAGGGGAGCCCCTACAATGAGCAGTTCTTC. This gives the protein CASSVEGSPYNEQFF. The V gene is TRBV9, the J gene TRBJ2-1; either TRBD1 or TRBD2 may fit D (5 bases each). Trimming stripped 0 bases from V and 2 bases from J, with 9 bases between. This CDR3 has 15 residues. CDR1 is SGDLS and CDR2 is YYNGEE in the germline V gene.

This chain links TRBV30 with TRBJ2-5; D gene ambiguous. This CDR3 spans 10 amino acids. The V gene lost 4 bases and the J gene lost 8 bases, with 8 bases spanning the gap. Looked up from germline, CDR1 is GTSNPN and CDR2 is SVGIG (reference sequence). CDR3 protein: CAWKSGTQYF. The CDR3 DNA reads TGTGCCTGGAAAAGTGGTACCCAGTACTTC.

This chain uses TRBV27 with TRBJ2-1; 11 nucleotides align to TRBD2. Germline CDR1 reads MNHEY; CDR2 reads SMNVEV (reference sequence). The CDR3 loop spans 18 amino acids. The junction had 16 bases not matched to a gene; V was cut back by 6 bases and J by 6 bases. CDR3 protein: CASSWGPLSGGAGNEQFF. Here the CDR3 DNA reads TGTGCCAGCAGCTGGGGGCCCCTTAGCGGGGGGGCTGGCAATGAGCAGTTCTTC.

The chain employs TRBV7-6 and TRBJ1-4, with D uncertain. CDR1 is SGHVS and CDR2 is FNYEAQ in the germline V gene. The V end lost 3 bases, the J end lost 12 bases, and 14 bases lay between the germline ends. This CDR3 is 13 amino acids long. In nucleotides, the CDR3 is TGTGCCAGCAGCTTTCGACCAGACGAGGAACTGTTTTTT. This codes for CASSFRPDEELFF.

The J gene is TRBJ1-3, the V gene TRBV30; D uncertain. V was clipped by 2 bases and J by 1 base, with 12 bases between them. Germline CDR1 GTSNPN, CDR2 SVGIG (reference sequence). The CDR3 sequence is 15 residues long. The chain's CDR3 is CAWSKWMGSGNTIYF. The CDR3 bases are TGTGCCTGGAGTAAATGGATGGGGTCTGGAAACACCATATATTTT.

This rearrangement joins TRBV11-1 to TRBJ2-3; 8 bases agree with TRBD1. The CDR3 runs to 17 residues. V trimming: 2 bases; J trimming: 4 bases; junction bases outside the gene matches: 11. Germline CDR1 reads SGHAT; CDR2 reads FQDESV (reference sequence). The CDR3 DNA follows: TGTGCCAGCAGCTTATACAGGGGGTCCCTACTTCCAGATACGCAGTATTTT. Translation gives CASSLYRGSLLPDTQYF.

V usage is TRBV20-1 and J usage is TRBJ2-5; D gene unclear. V was pared by 6 bases and J by 5 bases, with 10 bases between. CDR3 length: 11 residues. CDR1 and CDR2 (germline): DFQATT, SNEGSKA (reference sequence). The CDR3 nucleotides read TGCAGTGCCGGGTTGCTTGAGACCCAGTACTTC. Amino acid sequence: CSAGLLETQYF.

This chain uses TRBV11-2 with TRBJ1-2; a weak D match, TRBD1 (5 bases). The germline CDR1 and CDR2 sequences are SGHAT and FQNNGV. Trimming cost V 0 bases and J 1 base, with 12 bases left between them. This CDR3 spans 16 amino acids. The CDR3 DNA sequence: TGTGCCAGCAGCTTAGATTCTGGGGGGTTTAACTATGGCTACACCTTC. Translated: CASSLDSGGFNYGYTF.